Listed here are 27 T cell receptor beta chains from one sample, sequenced in a study of cytomegalovirus exposure and HLA in healthy donors. Method: immunoSEQ multiplex PCR; TCRdb's copy keeps in-frame clones and lacks some. The sample contains fewer than 120,000 clones, roughly 90% of which appear only once. Source material: PBMCs. Receptors were obtained from a woman under 30 in good health and CMV-seronegative.

The V gene is TRBV20-1, the J gene TRBJ2-3, with 7 bases lining up with TRBD2. Per germline, CDR1 DFQATT and CDR2 SNEGSKA (reference sequence). Trimming cost V 3 bases and J 6 bases; bases outside gene matches: 0. The length of the CDR3 is 11 residues. The CDR3 spells CSASGRDTQYF. The CDR3 DNA follows: TGCAGTGCTAGCGGGAGGGATACGCAGTATTTT.

The table lists this clone with a count of one. The chain recombines TRBV27 with TRBJ2-2, with D possibly being TRBD1 (6 bases). Per germline, CDR1 MNHEY and CDR2 SMNVEV (reference sequence). CDR3 length: 17 amino acids. V shed 4 bases and J shed 1 base, with 16 bases lying between them. The CDR3 is CASSSGQGHLNTGELFF. CDR3 nucleotide sequence: TGTGCCAGCAGTTCAGGTCAGGGACACCTGAACACCGGGGAGCTGTTTTTT.

The rearrangement joins TRBV28 to TRBJ1-1, with 10 bases matching TRBD1. CDR3 length: 16 amino acids. Germline V gene data show CDR1 as MDHEN and CDR2 as SYDVKM. The ends lost 6 bases at V and 3 bases at J; junction bases unmatched: 10. CDR3 coding DNA: TGTGCCAGCAGAACCGGGACAGGGGTTGTTGACACTGAAGCTTTCTTT. It specifies CASRTGTGVVDTEAFF.

The chain is built from TRBV7-2 and TRBJ2-5; 8 nucleotides agree with TRBD2. Germline V CDR1 and CDR2: SGHTA, FQGNSA. The CDR3 spans 14 residues. Trimming removed 6 bases from V and 2 bases from J; junction bases left unmatched: 5. The CDR3 DNA reads TGTGCCAGCAGGACGGGACTAGGGCAAGAGACCCAGTACTTC. This encodes CASRTGLGQETQYF.

This chain connects TRBV5-4 to TRBJ1-1; no firm D call. CDR1 SGHNT and CDR2 YYREEE come from the germline V gene (reference sequence). V gave up 4 bases and J gave up 1 base, with 8 bases separating them. The CDR3 runs 13 residues. The CDR3 here is CASSGQTNTEAFF. The CDR3 nucleotides read TGTGCCAGCAGCGGGCAGACGAACACTGAAGCTTTCTTT. Combining the CDR3 with reference TRBV5-4 and TRBJ1-1 gives the whole variable domain ETGVTQSPTHLIKTRGQQVTLRCSSQSGHNTVSWYQQALGQGPQFIFQYYREEENGRGNFPPRFSGLQFPNYSSELNVNALELDDSALYLCASSGQTNTEAFFGQGTRLTVV.

The rearrangement joins TRBV19 to TRBJ1-1; D unresolved. V was clipped by 3 bases and J by 1 base, with 9 bases between them. The CDR3 spans 14 residues. Germline V gene lookup returns CDR1 LNHDA and CDR2 SQIVND (reference sequence). The CDR3: CASSMPGWNTEAFF. CDR3 nucleotide sequence: TGTGCCAGTAGTATGCCCGGGTGGAACACTGAAGCTTTCTTT.

This chain joins TRBV7-9 and TRBJ2-1; TRBD2 is a possible D gene (6 bases). Germline CDR1 and CDR2: SEHNR and FQNEAQ (reference sequence). This CDR3 contains 16 residues. V was pared by 6 bases and J by 5 bases, with 20 bases between. The chain's CDR3 is CASSSPGLRPNNEQFF. The CDR3 DNA reads as TGTGCCAGCAGTTCTCCGGGACTCAGACCAAACAATGAGCAGTTCTTC.

V is TRBV7-6 and J is TRBJ2-3, with 13 bases matching TRBD2. CDR1 SGHVS and CDR2 FNYEAQ come from the germline V gene. Losses at the gene ends were 5 bases for V and 4 bases for J; bases not matched to a gene: 0. The CDR3 covers 14 residues. This CDR3 is CASSTSGGADTQYF. In DNA form, the CDR3 reads TGTGCCAGCAGCACTAGCGGGGGGGCAGATACGCAGTATTTT. Full variable domain (rest looked up from reference TRBV7-6 and TRBJ2-3): GAGVSQSPRYKVTKRGQDVALRCDPISGHVSLYWYRQALGQGPEFLTYFNYEAQQDKSGLPNDRFSAERPEGSISTLTIQRTEQRDSAMYRCASSTSGGADTQYFGPGTRLTVL.

This rearrangement joins TRBV18 to TRBJ1-1; D remains ambiguous. CDR3 length: 14 amino acids. V was shortened by 1 base and J by 0 bases, with 6 bases between the two germline ends. Germline CDR1 and CDR2: KGHSH and LQKENI. In DNA form, the CDR3 reads TGTGCCAGCTCACCACGTTCTGTGAACACTGAAGCTTTCTTT. This translates into CASSPRSVNTEAFF.

The chain uses TRBV9 and TRBJ2-7; 10 bases map to TRBD2. Germline trimming cut 5 bases from V and 6 bases from J; bases unmatched to any gene: 11. Germline V gene data show CDR1 as SGDLS and CDR2 as YYNGEE. The CDR3 contains 15 residues. CDR3 DNA sequence: TGTGCCAGCAGTTTTATAGCGGGAGGTCTCTGCGAGCAGTACTTC. Protein: CASSFIAGGLCEQYF.

V usage is TRBV11-2 and J usage is TRBJ1-1; no clear D. The CDR3 is made up of 15 amino acids. CDR1 is SGHAT and CDR2 is FQNNGV in the germline V gene. Trimming cost V 1 base and J 3 bases, with 12 bases left between them. The DNA for the CDR3 is TGTGCCAGCAGCTTAGTGGGTGGCGGTTACACTGAAGCTTTCTTT. This codes for CASSLVGGGYTEAFF.

The rearrangement joins TRBV9 to TRBJ2-5, with 8 bases identical to TRBD2. The CDR3 is 15 amino acids. Germline V gene lookup returns CDR1 SGDLS and CDR2 YYNGEE. The junction had 9 bases not matched to a gene; V was cut back by 3 bases and J by 5 bases. The chain's CDR3 is CASSGRTSLLETQYF. The CDR3 DNA sequence: TGTGCCAGCAGCGGCCGGACTAGCTTGTTGGAGACCCAGTACTTC.

This chain links TRBV28 with TRBJ1-1, with 7 bases identical to TRBD1. Germline values: CDR1 MDHEN, CDR2 SYDVKM. With 7 bases clipped from V and 0 bases from J, the junction kept 11 bases outside the gene matches. The CDR3 contains 16 residues. The CDR3 nucleotides read TGTGCCAGCACCGGACAGGAGGTGATGATGAACACTGAAGCTTTCTTT. Its protein product is CASTGQEVMMNTEAFF.

The genes are TRBV19 and TRBJ2-7, with 11 bases fitting TRBD1. The junction had 4 bases not matched to a gene; V was cut back by 3 bases and J by 6 bases. Germline values: CDR1 LNHDA, CDR2 SQIVND (reference sequence). The CDR3 totals 14 residues. Written as DNA, the CDR3 is TGTGCCAGTAGTATCGGACAGGGGGCCGGCGAGCAGTACTTC. Translating gives CASSIGQGAGEQYF.

V is TRBV2 and J is TRBJ1-4; D gene ambiguous. This CDR3 has 14 amino acids. V was shortened by 6 bases and J by 3 bases, with 11 bases between the two germline ends. In germline, CDR1 is SNHLY, CDR2 FYNNEI. The CDR3 sequence is CASRAGAANEKLFF. The CDR3 DNA reads TGTGCCAGCAGAGCAGGAGCGGCTAATGAAAAACTGTTTTTT.

V gene TRBV5-1 combines with J gene TRBJ2-7, with 11 positions matching TRBD2. CDR1 and CDR2 (germline): SGHRS, YFSETQ. Trimming removed 3 bases from V and 4 bases from J; junction bases left unmatched: 15. CDR3 length: 18 residues. The CDR3 nucleotides are TGCGCCAGCAGCTACTCCCTACTCGTAGCGGGAGGGTTTTACGAGCAGTACTTC. It codes for CASSYSLLVAGGFYEQYF.

V is TRBV25-1 and J is TRBJ2-7; 10 bases align to TRBD2. The CDR3 is 13 residues long. V trimming: 10 bases; J trimming: 0 bases; junction bases outside the gene matches: 3. CDR1 is MGHDK, CDR2 SYGVNS, per germline. The CDR3 DNA follows: TGTGCCAAAAAGCGGGGGGGCTCCTACGAGCAGTACTTC. It is translated as CAKKRGGSYEQYF.

This rearrangement joins TRBV9 to TRBJ2-7; 7 bases align to TRBD2. The CDR3 is 16 residues long. The V segment lost 3 bases and the J segment 2 bases; nucleotides outside the gene matches: 11. Germline V lookup: CDR1 SGDLS, CDR2 YYNGEE. The CDR3 region is CASSDRSSGPTYEQYF. The CDR3 bases are TGTGCCAGCAGCGACCGAAGTAGCGGGCCGACCTACGAGCAGTACTTC.

The chain is built from TRBV5-4 and TRBJ2-1; TRBD2 agrees at 9 bases. J lost 2 bases, V lost 3 bases, and 9 bases had no gene match. There are 17 residues in the CDR3. The V gene's germline CDR1 is SGHNT and CDR2 YYREEE (reference sequence). The CDR3 reads CASSSEIAGDAYNEQFF. In DNA form, the CDR3 reads TGTGCCAGCAGCTCCGAGATAGCGGGAGATGCCTACAATGAGCAGTTCTTC. The complete variable domain, with remaining parts taken from reference TRBV5-4 and TRBJ2-1, reads ETGVTQSPTHLIKTRGQQVTLRCSSQSGHNTVSWYQQALGQGPQFIFQYYREEENGRGNFPPRFSGLQFPNYSSELNVNALELDDSALYLCASSSEIAGDAYNEQFFGPGTRLTVL.

This clone is a singleton in its sample. The chain recombines TRBV30 with TRBJ2-5; perhaps TRBD2 as D (5 bases). Germline CDR1 GTSNPN, CDR2 SVGIG (reference sequence). CDR3 size: 15 residues. Trimming cost V 2 bases and J 4 bases, with 17 bases left between them. The CDR3 bases are TGTGCCTGGAGTAATATCCGCCTAGCTCGAGAGACCCAGTACTTC. As protein: CAWSNIRLARETQYF. Supplemented by reference TRBV30 and TRBJ2-5, the full variable domain reads SQTIHQWPATLVQPVGSPLSLECTVEGTSNPNLYWYRQAAGRGLQLLFYSVGIGQISSEVPQNLSASRPQDRQFILSSKKLLLSDSGFYLCAWSNIRLARETQYFGPGTRLLVL.

The chain has TRBV7-9 and TRBJ2-1; 8 bases map to TRBD2. The germline V gene encodes CDR1 SEHNR and CDR2 FQNEAQ (reference sequence). This CDR3 is built from 16 residues. The ends lost 5 bases at V and 12 bases at J; junction bases unmatched: 18. The CDR3 region has the DNA TGTGCCAGCAGCCCGCAGGGGACTAGATCGATCGGCGGGCAGTTCTTC. It codes for CASSPQGTRSIGGQFF.

The chain uses TRBV30 and TRBJ2-1; D possibly corresponds to TRBD2 (5 bases). Trimming cost V 3 bases and J 0 bases, with 6 bases left between them. The CDR3 consists of 13 residues. Germline CDR1 is GTSNPN and CDR2 is SVGIG (reference sequence). This chain's CDR3 is CAWRRVSYNEQFF. CDR3 in DNA: TGTGCCTGGAGGCGGGTCTCCTACAATGAGCAGTTCTTC.

The chain uses TRBV10-1 and TRBJ1-1; D is perhaps TRBD1 (5 bases). The length of the CDR3 is 15 residues. The V end lost 0 bases, the J end lost 4 bases, and 12 bases lay between the germline ends. The V gene's germline CDR1 is WNHNN and CDR2 SYGVQD (reference sequence). CDR3 in DNA: TGCGCCAGCAGTGAGTCGCTGGGGCCGACCACTGAAGCTTTCTTT. Encoded protein: CASSESLGPTTEAFF.

This clone was seen at least ten times. V usage is TRBV23-1 and J usage is TRBJ2-7, with D unclear. TRBV23-1 carries the ORF label, with uncertain function. V gave up 8 bases and J gave up 4 bases, with 3 bases separating them. This CDR3 is built from 9 residues. This chain's CDR3 is CASLYEQYF. The DNA of the CDR3 is TGCGCCAGCCTTTACGAGCAGTACTTC.

The chain links TRBV25-1 to TRBJ2-5; 11 positions match TRBD2. CDR1 and CDR2 from the germline V gene are MGHDK and SYGVNS. This CDR3 region has 16 residues. V lost 4 bases to trimming and J lost 4 bases; unmatched junction nucleotides: 8. Written as DNA, the CDR3 is TGTGCCAGCAGTGGCCCTAGCGGGGGGCGTGGAGAGACCCAGTACTTC. This gives the protein CASSGPSGGRGETQYF.

The rearrangement links TRBV28 to TRBJ2-4, with 8 bases matching TRBD1. The CDR3 extends over 17 amino acids. With V trimmed by 5 bases and J by 0 bases, 9 bases remained unmatched. Germline loops: CDR1 MDHEN, CDR2 SYDVKM. CDR3 sequence (DNA): TGTGCCAGCAGTGACGGACAGGGCCACTTAGCCAAAAACATTCAGTACTTC. It yields the protein CASSDGQGHLAKNIQYF. The whole variable domain, remainder taken from reference TRBV28 and TRBJ2-4, is DVKVTQSSRYLVKRTGEKVFLECVQDMDHENMFWYRQDPGLGLRLIYFSYDVKMKEKGDIPEGYSVSREKKERFSLILESASTNQTSMYLCASSDGQGHLAKNIQYFGAGTRLSVL.

The chain employs TRBV28 and TRBJ2-7, with a possible D match to TRBD2 (6 bases). The V and J ends lost 7 bases and 0 bases respectively, with 19 bases between them. In germline, CDR1 is MDHEN, CDR2 SYDVKM. CDR3 length: 16 amino acids. The CDR3 sequence: CASTRSRGLSSYEQYF. Here the CDR3 DNA reads TGTGCCAGCACCCGATCACGGGGACTTAGCTCCTACGAGCAGTACTTC.